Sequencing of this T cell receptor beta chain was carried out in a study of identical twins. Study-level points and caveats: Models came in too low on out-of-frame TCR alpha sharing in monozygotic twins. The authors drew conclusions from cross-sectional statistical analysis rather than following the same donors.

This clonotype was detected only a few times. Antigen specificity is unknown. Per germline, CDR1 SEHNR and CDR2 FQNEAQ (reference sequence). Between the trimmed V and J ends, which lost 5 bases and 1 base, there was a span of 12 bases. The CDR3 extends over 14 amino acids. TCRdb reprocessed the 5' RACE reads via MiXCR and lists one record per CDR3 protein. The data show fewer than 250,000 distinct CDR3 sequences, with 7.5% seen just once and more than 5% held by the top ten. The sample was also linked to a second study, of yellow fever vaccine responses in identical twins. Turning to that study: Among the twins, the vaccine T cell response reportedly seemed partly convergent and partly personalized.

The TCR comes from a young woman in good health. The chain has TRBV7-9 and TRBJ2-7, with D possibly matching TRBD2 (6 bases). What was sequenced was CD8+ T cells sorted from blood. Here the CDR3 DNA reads TGTGCCAGCAGCCCCTATAGCGGATCCTACGAGCAGTACTTC. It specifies CASSPYSGSYEQYF.